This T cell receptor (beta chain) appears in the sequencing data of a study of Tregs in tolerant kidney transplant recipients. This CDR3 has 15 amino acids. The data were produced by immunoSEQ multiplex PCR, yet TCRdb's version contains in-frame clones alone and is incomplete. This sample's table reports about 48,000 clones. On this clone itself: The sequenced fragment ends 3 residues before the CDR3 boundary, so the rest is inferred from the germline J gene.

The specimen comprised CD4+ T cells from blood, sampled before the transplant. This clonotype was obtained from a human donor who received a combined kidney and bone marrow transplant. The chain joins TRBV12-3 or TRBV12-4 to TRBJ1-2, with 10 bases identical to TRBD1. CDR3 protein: CASSLGGQGRKSYTF. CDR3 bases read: TGTGCCAGCAGTTTAGGGGGACAGGGGAGAAAGAGC.